This TCR beta chain derives from a study of blood T cell repertoires in COVID-19. Method: immunoSEQ multiplex PCR; TCRdb's copy keeps in-frame clones and lacks some. The sample holds about 140,000 clones, around 89% seen once. The CDR3 is made up of 12 amino acids. V was shortened by 1 base and J by 6 bases, with 6 bases between the two germline ends. Looked up from germline, CDR1 is MGHDK and CDR2 is SYGVNS. This chain links TRBV25-1 with TRBJ1-2, with a tentative D call TRBD1 (5 bases). The TCR was taken from a human donor with COVID-19, enrolled during active disease. The donor label of this sample is uncertain. What was sequenced was peripheral blood. The CDR3 spells CASSESGDGYTF. In DNA form, the CDR3 reads TGTGCCAGCAGTGAATCGGGGGATGGCTACACCTTC.